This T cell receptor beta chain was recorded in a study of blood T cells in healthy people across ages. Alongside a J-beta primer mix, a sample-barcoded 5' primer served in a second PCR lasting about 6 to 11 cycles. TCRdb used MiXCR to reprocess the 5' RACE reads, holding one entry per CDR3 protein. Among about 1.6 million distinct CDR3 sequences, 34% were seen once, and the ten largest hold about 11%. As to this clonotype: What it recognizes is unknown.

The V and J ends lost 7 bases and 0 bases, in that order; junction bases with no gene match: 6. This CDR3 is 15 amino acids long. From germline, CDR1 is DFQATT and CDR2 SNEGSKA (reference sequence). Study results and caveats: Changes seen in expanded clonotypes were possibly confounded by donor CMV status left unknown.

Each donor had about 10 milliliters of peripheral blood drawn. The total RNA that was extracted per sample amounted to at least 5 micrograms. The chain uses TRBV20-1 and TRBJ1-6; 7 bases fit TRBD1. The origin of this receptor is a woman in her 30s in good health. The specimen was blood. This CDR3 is CSVQDRSSYNSPLHF. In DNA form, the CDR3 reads TGCAGTGTCCAGGACAGGAGCTCCTATAATTCACCCCTCCACTTT.